Listed below are T cell receptor beta chains from one sample, sequenced in a study of cytomegalovirus exposure and HLA in healthy donors. The method was immunoSEQ multiplex PCR; TCRdb's version includes in-frame clones alone and lacks a portion of them. The table lists some 56,000 clones. The specimen was PBMCs. Every receptor here comes from a woman in her twenties or thirties in good health and CMV-seropositive. Each CDR3 is given without its conserved first and last residue.

V	J	CDR3
TRBV6-1	TRBJ2-7	ASSGLASSSYEQY
TRBV5-4	TRBJ1-3	AGSTGMSSGNTIY
TRBV5-4	TRBJ1-2	ASSLFFGEGNYGYT
TRBV15	TRBJ2-1	ATGSGSYNEQF
TRBV6-6	TRBJ1-1	ASSYSGGDMAF
TRBV30	TRBJ1-2	ASADREKGGYT
TRBV7-7	TRBJ2-2	ASSFTTGELF
TRBV5-6	TRBJ2-1	ASSFPSSYNEQF
TRBV2	TRBJ2-1	ASRVGSRGGDEQF
TRBV7-2	TRBJ1-5	ASSLGLSGVQPQH
TRBV28	TRBJ1-2	ATSGGEAYGYT
TRBV4-1	TRBJ1-2	ASSPLDRDYGYT
TRBV4-2	TRBJ2-1	ASSPEEGRETDEQF
TRBV5-5	TRBJ1-1	ASSSGEAF
TRBV29-1	TRBJ2-7	SPGRAASYEQY
TRBV6-5	TRBJ2-7	ASSYSTGAAYEQY
TRBV11-2	TRBJ2-1	ASSSHRDRGPYNEQF
TRBV5-6	TRBJ1-2	ASSLVSGDGYGYT
TRBV19	TRBJ2-1	ASTSGGTPYNEQF
TRBV2	TRBJ2-1	ATITSGRAYEQF
TRBV15	TRBJ2-5	ATSRGEAGGGETQY
TRBV4-1	TRBJ2-3	ASRKLAGVSTDTQY
TRBV19	TRBJ2-6	ASRRNRAGANVLT
TRBV2	TRBJ2-5	ASRPGLAGTQETQY
TRBV2	TRBJ2-2	ASSELRTATGELF
TRBV5-1	TRBJ1-2	ASSLLTGEDGYT
TRBV4-1	TRBJ2-7	ASSQRTGTYEQY
TRBV29-1	TRBJ2-3	SVEVSSRDTQY
TRBV29-1	TRBJ1-5	SAQIRGAGNQPQH
TRBV6-5	TRBJ1-2	ASSYSAGNYGYT
TRBV28	TRBJ1-5	ASISGNQPQH
TRBV5-1	TRBJ1-1	ASSLRGGPNTEAF
TRBV28	TRBJ1-2	ASSSDRFDYGYT
TRBV30	TRBJ1-1	AWSRTMNTEAF
TRBV28	TRBJ1-3	ATVDSSSGNTIY
TRBV4-2	TRBJ2-5	ASSQGTSGQETQY
TRBV28	TRBJ1-1	ASSYLTGGADTEAF
TRBV19	TRBJ1-5	ASSQNRDRDTPQH
TRBV4-2	TRBJ1-1	ASRTDNWNTEAF
TRBV6-5	TRBJ2-7	ASSYGEREGNYEQY
TRBV19	TRBJ2-5	ASSDAGAQAETQY
TRBV7-6	TRBJ1-1	ASSSLRQGEAF
TRBV30	TRBJ1-4	AWRDRGLGNEKLF
TRBV18	TRBJ1-5	ASSTWSGQGINQPQH
TRBV4-1	TRBJ2-3	ASSPGTGGTDTQY
TRBV18	TRBJ2-7	ASSPVSPAGSYEQY
TRBV7-6	TRBJ2-5	ASSSPLTQTRETQY
TRBV7-7	TRBJ2-2	ASSWTSANTGELF
TRBV5-5	TRBJ2-7	ASSLDNTREQY
TRBV7-9	TRBJ2-7	ASSLGQDGDEQY
TRBV19	TRBJ1-4	ASSKETGATNEKLF
TRBV18	TRBJ2-7	ASSPRTGDYEQY
TRBV25-1	TRBJ1-5	ASSPGGGQPQH
TRBV30	TRBJ2-3	AWKRRATGHTQY
TRBV4-2	TRBJ1-1	ASSQEQGGANTEAF
TRBV7-9	TRBJ1-6	ASSLMGSGGSPLH
TRBV29-1	TRBJ1-4	SVEYQGHEKLF
TRBV6-1	TRBJ1-5	ASRRDRGHQPQH
TRBV9	TRBJ2-5	ASSVADGRAQETQY